Listed below are T cell receptor beta chains from one sample, sequenced in a study of graft-versus-host responses after intestinal transplantation. This table comes from immunoSEQ multiplex PCR, and its TCRdb copy is limited to in-frame clones, with some not included. Of about 97,000 clones listed, approximately 92% were seen once; the top ten hold around 16%. Here the sequenced sample was PBMCs, taken about 440 days after intestinal transplant. All receptors come from a human patient who received an intestinal transplant, so some T cells may come from the graft donor. The CDR3 runs from the conserved cysteine through the conserved F or W. The D gene is left open where the match is weak. Size values are once, few and many counts, or a class for expanded clones, and some rows have none.

d_call	v_call	clone_size	j_call	cdr3_aa	cdr3_nt
NA	TRBV7-6	NA	TRBJ1-2	CASSPGPHYGYTF	TGTGCCAGCAGCCCTGGGCCGCACTATGGCTACACCTTC
NA	TRBV6-5	NA	TRBJ2-7	CASSYMGVPYEQYF	TGTGCCAGCAGTTACATGGGGGTGCCCTACGAGCAGTACTTC
NA	TRBV7-9	few	TRBJ2-7	CASSLLDNFYEQYF	TGTGCCAGCAGCTTATTGGACAATTTCTACGAGCAGTACTTC
TRBD1	TRBV6-4	few	TRBJ1-6	CASSDDRDNSPLHF	TGTGCCAGCAGTGACGACAGGGATAATTCACCCCTCCACTTT
TRBD2	TRBV2	once	TRBJ2-5	CASSKSGGRGETQYF	TGTGCCAGCAGCAAGAGCGGGGGGCGGGGAGAGACCCAGTACTTC
NA	TRBV9	NA	TRBJ2-5	CASSVGGTRQETQYF	TGTGCCAGCAGCGTAGGGGGAACCCGACAAGAGACCCAGTACTTC
TRBD2	TRBV4-1	once	TRBJ2-1	CASSQVRLALRNEQFF	TGCGCCAGCAGCCAAGTCCGACTAGCATTGCGCAATGAGCAGTTCTTC
NA	TRBV5-6	NA	TRBJ2-2	CASSLGGGELFF	TGTGCCAGCAGCTTGGGGGGCGGGGAGCTGTTTTTT
NA	TRBV11-2	NA	TRBJ1-6	CASSPDHSPLHF	TGTGCCAGCAGCCCCGACCATTCACCCCTCCACTTT
NA	TRBV13	NA	TRBJ2-7	CASRLSGPYEQYF	TGTGCCAGCAGACTATCCGGACCCTACGAGCAGTACTTC
NA	TRBV7-3	NA	TRBJ2-3	CASSLSAGTDTQYF	TGTGCCAGCAGCTTAAGTGCGGGCACAGATACGCAGTATTTT
NA	TRBV25-1	once	TRBJ2-7	CASSETRGYEQYF	TGTGCCAGCAGTGAGACCAGGGGCTACGAGCAGTACTTC
TRBD1	TRBV6-5	NA	TRBJ2-7	CASSWDRGSYEQYF	TGTGCCAGCAGCTGGGACAGGGGGTCCTACGAGCAGTACTTC
NA	TRBV7-9	few	TRBJ1-6	CATGENSPLHF	TGTGCCACGGGAGAGAATTCACCCCTCCACTTT
NA	TRBV15	once	TRBJ2-7	CATSRDPTGYEQYF	TGTGCCACCAGCAGAGATCCCACAGGGTACGAGCAGTACTTC
NA	TRBV6-1	NA	TRBJ2-7	CASSEPAGDLTYEQYF	TGTGCCAGCAGTGAACCGGCAGGGGACCTAACCTACGAGCAGTACTTC
NA	TRBV6-5	NA	TRBJ1-1	CASSYSIQRNTEAFF	TGTGCCAGCAGTTACTCGATACAAAGGAACACTGAAGCTTTCTTT
NA	TRBV6-6	NA	TRBJ1-5	CASTEQGHSNQPQHF	TGTGCCAGCACTGAACAGGGCCATAGCAATCAGCCCCAGCATTTT
NA	TRBV29-1	NA	TRBJ2-3	CSVEDTPPGGLTDTQYF	TGCAGCGTTGAAGATACCCCCCCCGGTGGGCTTACAGATACGCAGTATTTT
NA	TRBV7-2	NA	TRBJ1-2	CAPINANYGYTF	TGTGCCCCTATTAATGCTAACTATGGCTACACCTTC
TRBD2	TRBV9	NA	TRBJ2-1	CASSVVSSGGNEQFF	TGTGCCAGCAGCGTAGTTTCCAGCGGGGGCAATGAGCAGTTCTTC
TRBD2	TRBV6-1	NA	TRBJ2-7	CASSGTSGGANEQYF	TGTGCCAGCAGTGGTACTAGCGGGGGGGCTAACGAGCAGTACTTC
NA	TRBV6-5	NA	TRBJ1-1	CASSPWGGTEAFF	TGTGCCAGCAGTCCGTGGGGAGGGACTGAAGCTTTCTTT
NA	TRBV11-2	NA	TRBJ1-6	CASSLGQSSYNSPLHF	TGTGCCAGCAGCTTAGGACAGAGCTCCTATAATTCACCCCTCCACTTT
NA	TRBV5-4	NA	TRBJ2-5	CASSAEEETQYF	TGTGCCAGCAGCGCGGAGGAGGAGACCCAGTACTTC
NA	TRBV7-3	NA	TRBJ2-2	CASSLMALSNTGELFF	TGTGCCAGCAGCTTAATGGCTCTTTCGAACACCGGGGAGCTGTTTTTT